The clone carrying this T cell receptor (beta chain) was seen repeatedly, ten times or more. The data were taken from a study of T cells in Graves' hyperthyroidism and ophthalmopathy. Exclusion followed for patients with uncontrolled infection, other autoimmune disease, pregnancy or lactation. The CDR3 totals 17 residues. The germline gives CDR1 MNHEY, CDR2 SMNVEV (reference sequence). V was pared by 5 bases and J by 3 bases, with 7 bases of the junction left unmatched. The source material, RNA transcripts, was used to amplify TCR beta CDR3 regions. Primed by the HTBI set, a first-round RT-PCR was run on the TCR CDR3. TCRdb used MiXCR to reprocess the multiplex PCR reads, holding one entry per CDR3 protein. The data contain some 770,000 distinct CDR3 sequences, 15% to 20% of them seen just once; the ten biggest clones take up 8.4%.

The TCR comes from a man aged 18 to 35 with Graves' hyperthyroidism. The chain uses TRBV27 and TRBJ2-7; the match to TRBD2 covers 16 bases. The specimen sequenced was blood. The CDR3 DNA is TGTGCCAGCAGTCAGGGACTAGCGGGAGGGATGAACTACGAGCAGTACTTC. Protein: CASSQGLAGGMNYEQYF.